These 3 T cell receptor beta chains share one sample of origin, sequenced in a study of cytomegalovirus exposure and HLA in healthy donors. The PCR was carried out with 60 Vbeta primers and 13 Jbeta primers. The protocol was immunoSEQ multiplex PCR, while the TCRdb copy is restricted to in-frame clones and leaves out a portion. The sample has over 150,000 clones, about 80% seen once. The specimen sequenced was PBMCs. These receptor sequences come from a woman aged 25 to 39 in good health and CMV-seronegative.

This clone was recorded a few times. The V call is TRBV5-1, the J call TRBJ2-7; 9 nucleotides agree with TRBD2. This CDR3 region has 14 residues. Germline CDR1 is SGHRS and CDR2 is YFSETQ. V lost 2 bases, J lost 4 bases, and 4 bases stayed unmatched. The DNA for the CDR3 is TGCGCCAGCAGCTTTAGCGGGAGAAGTTACGAGCAGTACTTC. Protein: CASSFSGRSYEQYF. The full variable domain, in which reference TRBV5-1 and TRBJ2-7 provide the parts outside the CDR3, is KAGVTQTPRYLIKTRGQQVTLSCSPISGHRSVSWYQQTPGQGLQFLFEYFSETQRNKGNFPGRFSGRQFSNSRSEMNVSTLELGDSALYLCASSFSGRSYEQYFGPGTRLTVT.

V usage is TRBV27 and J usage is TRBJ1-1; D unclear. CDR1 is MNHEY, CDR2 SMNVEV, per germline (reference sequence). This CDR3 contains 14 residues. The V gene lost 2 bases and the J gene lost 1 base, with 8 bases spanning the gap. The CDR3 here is CASSLASGNTEAFF. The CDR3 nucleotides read TGTGCCAGCAGTTTAGCATCCGGGAACACTGAAGCTTTCTTT.

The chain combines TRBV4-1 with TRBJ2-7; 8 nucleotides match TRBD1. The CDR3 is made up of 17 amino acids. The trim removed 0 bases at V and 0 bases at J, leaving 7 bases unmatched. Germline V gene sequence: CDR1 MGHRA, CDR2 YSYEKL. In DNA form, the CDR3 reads TGCGCCAGCAGCCAAGATCTGGGGACAGGCCCCTCCTACGAGCAGTACTTC. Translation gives CASSQDLGTGPSYEQYF.